This TCR beta chain was sequenced for a study of CD8+CD57+ T cells in acquired aplastic anemia. Study summary: Each DNA sample taken from sorted CD4+ and CD8+ cells came to 3.2 ug on average. Healthy donors averaged approximately 10 million reads for CD4+ cells. Whole-study findings and limits: Patients did not significantly differ from controls in CD8+ Simpson's diversity. The same twenty-nine CD8+ CDR3 sequences occurred in patients and in controls.

The study profiled TCR beta VDJ and CDR3 using genomic DNA as template. TCRdb re-analysed the reads in MiXCR, keeping a single row per CDR3 protein. The sample consists of about 220,000 distinct CDR3 sequences, 30% to 40% of them appearing once. V trimming: 4 bases; J trimming: 0 bases; junction bases outside the gene matches: 5. This CDR3 is built from 16 residues. CDR1 and CDR2 (germline): SGDLS, YYNGEE. This clonotype has a handful of counts. Its antigen is as yet unknown. The source material was sorted CD4+, CD8+, or CD8+CD57+ T cells (not recorded which) from PBMCs. The rearrangement joins TRBV9 to TRBJ2-1, with 9 nucleotides matching TRBD1. This sequence originates from a human donor in good health, serving as a control. DNA for the CDR3: TGTGCCAGCAGCCTAACAGGGGGCAACTCCTACAATGAGCAGTTCTTC. Protein: CASSLTGGNSYNEQFF.